This entry concerns a single T cell receptor (beta chain). The sample is drawn from a study of T cells in tumors after PD-1 blockade. Germline V gene sequence: CDR1 GTSNPN, CDR2 SVGIG (reference sequence). With 3 bases removed from V and 1 base from J, the gap between germline ends came to 7 bases. The CDR3 covers 13 residues. The repertoire was sequenced with immunoSEQ multiplex PCR; TCRdb's copy has only in-frame clones and lacks some. The table includes 13,000 to 15,000 clones, about 82% detected once. J is TRBJ1-5 and V is TRBV30; D ambiguous. Here the sequenced sample was PBMCs, taken after anti-PD-1 treatment. The receptor was isolated from a human donor with basal cell carcinoma. CDR3 region: CAWSSDSNQPQHF. The CDR3 DNA is TGTGCCTGGAGCAGTGACAGCAATCAGCCCCAGCATTTT. The variable domain in full, completed from reference TRBV30 and TRBJ1-5, reads SQTIHQWPATLVQPVGSPLSLECTVEGTSNPNLYWYRQAAGRGLQLLFYSVGIGQISSEVPQNLSASRPQDRQFILSSKKLLLSDSGFYLCAWSSDSNQPQHFGDGTRLSIL.